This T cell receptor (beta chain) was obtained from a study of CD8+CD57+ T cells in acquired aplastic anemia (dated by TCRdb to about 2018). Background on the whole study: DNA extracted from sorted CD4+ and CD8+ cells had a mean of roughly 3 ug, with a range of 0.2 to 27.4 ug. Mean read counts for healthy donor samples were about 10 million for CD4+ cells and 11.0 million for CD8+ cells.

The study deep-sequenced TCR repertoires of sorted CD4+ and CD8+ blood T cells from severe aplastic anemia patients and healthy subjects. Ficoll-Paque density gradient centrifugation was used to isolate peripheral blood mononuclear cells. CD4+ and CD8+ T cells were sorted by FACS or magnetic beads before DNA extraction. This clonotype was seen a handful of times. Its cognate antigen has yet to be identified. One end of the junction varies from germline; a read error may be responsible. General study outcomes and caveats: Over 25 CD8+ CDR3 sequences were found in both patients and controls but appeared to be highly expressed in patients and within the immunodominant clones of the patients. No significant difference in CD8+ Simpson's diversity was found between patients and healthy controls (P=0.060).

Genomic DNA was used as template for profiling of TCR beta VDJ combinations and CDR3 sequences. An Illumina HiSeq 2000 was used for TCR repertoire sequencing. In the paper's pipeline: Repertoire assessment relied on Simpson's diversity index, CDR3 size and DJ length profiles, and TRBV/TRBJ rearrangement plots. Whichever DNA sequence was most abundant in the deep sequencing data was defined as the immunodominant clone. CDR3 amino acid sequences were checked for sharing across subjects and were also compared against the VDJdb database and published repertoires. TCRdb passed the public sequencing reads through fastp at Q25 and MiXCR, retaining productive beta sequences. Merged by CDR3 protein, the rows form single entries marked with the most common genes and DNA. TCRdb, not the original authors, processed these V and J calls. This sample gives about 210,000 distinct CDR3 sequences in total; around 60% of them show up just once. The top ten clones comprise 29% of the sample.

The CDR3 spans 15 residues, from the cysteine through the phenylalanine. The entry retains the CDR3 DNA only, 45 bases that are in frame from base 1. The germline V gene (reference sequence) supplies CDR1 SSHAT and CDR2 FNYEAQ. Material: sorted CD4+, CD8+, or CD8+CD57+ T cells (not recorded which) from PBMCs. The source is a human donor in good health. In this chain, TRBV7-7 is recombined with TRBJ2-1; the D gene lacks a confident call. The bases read TGTGCTAGCAGTCCCGATTTGGACCGGTACAATGAGCAGTTCTTC. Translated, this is CASSPDLDRYNEQFF.